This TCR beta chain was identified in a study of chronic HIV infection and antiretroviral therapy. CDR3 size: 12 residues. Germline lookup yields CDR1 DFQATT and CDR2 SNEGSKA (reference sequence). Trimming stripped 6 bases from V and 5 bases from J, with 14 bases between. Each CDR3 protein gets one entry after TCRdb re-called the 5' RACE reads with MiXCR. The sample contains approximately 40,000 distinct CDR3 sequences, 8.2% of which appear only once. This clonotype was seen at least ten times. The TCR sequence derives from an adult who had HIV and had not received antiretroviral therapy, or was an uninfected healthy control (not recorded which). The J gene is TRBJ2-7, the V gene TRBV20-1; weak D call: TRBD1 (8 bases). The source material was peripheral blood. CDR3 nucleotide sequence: TGCAGTGCCACCACAGGGGGGGACGAGCAGTACTTC. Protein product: CSATTGGDEQYF.